Listed below are T cell receptor beta chains from one sample, sequenced in a study of beta chain features in type 1 diabetes. The method was immunoSEQ multiplex PCR; TCRdb's version includes in-frame clones alone and lacks a portion of them. The repertoire consists of fewer than 550,000 clones, with over 9.5% occurring once and the leading ten covering 0.035% to 0.05%. Sequencing input: naive CD4+ T cells from blood. Receptors were obtained from a woman aged 18-30 years in good health. Each CDR3 is given with its conserved first and last residue. The D gene is left open where the match is weak. Not all rows give a size; the values are once, few, many and, for expanded clones, a class.

v_call,d_call,clone_size,j_call,cdr3_aa,cdr3_nt
TRBV30,TRBD1,many,TRBJ1-2,CAWSTGVSYGYTF,TGTGCCTGGAGTACAGGGGTGTCTTATGGCTACACCTTC
TRBV30,-,few,TRBJ1-2,CAWSVNRRNYGYTF,TGTGCCTGGAGTGTAAACAGGAGGAACTATGGCTACACCTTC
TRBV7-3,-,few,TRBJ2-1,CASSLSPGSNEQFF,TGTGCCAGCAGCTTAAGCCCCGGTTCGAATGAGCAGTTCTTC
TRBV9,-,few,TRBJ2-1,CASSVGVLYEQFF,TGTGCCAGCAGCGTAGGCGTCCTCTATGAGCAGTTCTTC
TRBV5-4,-,-,TRBJ2-3,CASSLWASTDTQYF,TGTGCCAGCAGCTTGTGGGCGAGCACAGATACGCAGTATTTT
TRBV29-1,-,-,TRBJ2-3,CSVGGRGAQYF,TGCAGCGTTGGGGGGCGGGGAGCGCAGTATTTT
TRBV6-6,TRBD2,few,TRBJ2-3,CASSYPSGSTDTQYF,TGTGCCAGCAGTTACCCTAGCGGTTCCACAGATACGCAGTATTTT
TRBV7-3,TRBD1,few,TRBJ2-5,CASSPDRAQETQYF,TGTGCCAGCAGCCCGGACAGGGCCCAAGAGACCCAGTACTTC
TRBV5-1,-,few,TRBJ1-4,CASRSTGIPSEKLFF,TGCGCCAGCAGGTCTACCGGGATACCCAGTGAAAAACTGTTTTTT
TRBV7-2,TRBD1,-,TRBJ2-3,CASTVRGSTDTQYF,TGTGCCAGCACCGTCAGGGGGAGCACAGATACGCAGTATTTT
TRBV29-1,-,many,TRBJ2-2,CSVEGAAVGELFF,TGCAGCGTTGAAGGGGCAGCCGTCGGGGAGCTGTTTTTT
TRBV4-2,-,few,TRBJ2-3,CASSQLLADTQYF,TGTGCCAGCAGCCAGCTCCTAGCAGATACGCAGTATTTT
TRBV7-2,-,-,TRBJ2-3,CASSFTFDTQYF,TGTGCCAGCAGCTTCACCTTCGATACGCAGTATTTT
TRBV29-1,-,-,TRBJ2-2,CSARPDRNTGELFF,TGCAGCGCCCGCCCGGACAGGAACACCGGGGAGCTGTTTTTT
TRBV19,TRBD1,few,TRBJ2-2,CASRARGTGELFF,TGTGCCAGTAGGGCCAGGGGGACCGGGGAGCTGTTTTTT
TRBV5-1,TRBD2,few,TRBJ2-1,CASSLGLAFYNEQFF,TGCGCCAGCAGCTTGGGACTAGCGTTCTACAATGAGCAGTTCTTC
TRBV4-1,-,few,TRBJ2-5,CASSQGLARTLKETQYF,TGCGCCAGCAGCCAGGGCCTAGCCCGTACGCTAAAAGAGACCCAGTACTTC
TRBV7-3,-,-,TRBJ2-1,CASSSDGHINEQFF,TGTGCCAGCAGCTCGGACGGCCACATCAATGAGCAGTTCTTC
TRBV7-8,-,-,TRBJ2-3,CASSLAMTTDTQYF,TGTGCCAGCAGCTTAGCGATGACTACAGATACGCAGTATTTT
TRBV9,TRBD2,-,TRBJ2-5,CASSVVVGGETQYF,TGTGCCAGCAGCGTAGTGGTGGGAGGGGAGACCCAGTACTTC
TRBV7-9,-,-,TRBJ1-1,CASSLASGNTEAFF,TGTGCCAGCAGCTTAGCATCAGGGAACACTGAAGCTTTCTTT
TRBV11-3,-,-,TRBJ2-1,CASSFDGISYNEQFF,TGTGCCAGCAGCTTTGACGGAATTTCCTACAATGAGCAGTTCTTC
TRBV7-2,-,few,TRBJ2-3,CASSSRIDTQYF,TGTGCCAGCAGCTCCCGGATCGATACGCAGTATTTT
TRBV2,TRBD2,-,TRBJ2-1,CASTLTSVTYNEQFF,TGTGCCAGCACCTTGACTAGCGTAACCTACAATGAGCAGTTCTTC
TRBV14,-,few,TRBJ2-2,CASSSLKTGNTGELFF,TGTGCCAGCAGCAGTCTAAAGACAGGGAACACCGGGGAGCTGTTTTTT
TRBV7-3,-,-,TRBJ2-5,CASSLRGRNRTQYF,TGTGCCAGCAGCTTAAGGGGCAGGAACCGGACCCAGTACTTC
TRBV7-8,-,few,TRBJ2-7,CASSGWQPGDRPHEQYF,TGTGCCAGCAGCGGTTGGCAACCTGGGGACCGACCCCACGAGCAGTACTTC
TRBV2,TRBD1,few,TRBJ2-7,CASSRRTGTYEQYF,TGTGCCAGCAGTCGTAGGACAGGGACCTACGAGCAGTACTTC
TRBV10-3,-,-,TRBJ1-5,CAIRPYPGQPQHF,TGTGCCATCAGACCGTACCCGGGACAGCCCCAGCATTTT
TRBV4-3,-,-,TRBJ2-3,CASSPGALGTDTQYF,TGCGCCAGCAGCCCCGGGGCGTTGGGCACAGATACGCAGTATTTT
TRBV5-1,TRBD1,-,TRBJ2-7,CASSITGGSYEQYF,TGCGCCAGCAGCATAACAGGGGGGTCCTACGAGCAGTACTTC
TRBV30,-,-,TRBJ2-5,CAGWGAGVTQYF,TGTGCCGGGTGGGGGGCAGGGGTGACCCAGTACTTC
TRBV29-1,TRBD1,-,TRBJ2-3,CSVERGLGTDTQYF,TGCAGCGTTGAAAGGGGGCTGGGCACAGATACGCAGTATTTT
TRBV5-6,-,few,TRBJ2-3,CASSLLTSRQYF,TGTGCCAGCAGCCTCTTAACCTCGAGGCAGTATTTT
TRBV4-1,-,-,TRBJ1-2,CASSQGLDRSYGYTF,TGCGCCAGCAGCCAAGGATTGGACAGAAGCTATGGCTACACCTTC
TRBV29-1,-,-,TRBJ2-1,CSVQTRPARLGFF,TGCAGCGTCCAGACCCGACCGGCCCGCCTCGGGTTCTTC
TRBV29-1,-,few,TRBJ1-2,CSVVDTYGYTF,TGCAGCGTTGTTGATACCTATGGCTACACCTTC
TRBV11-3,-,-,TRBJ2-1,CASSLDGARAKQFF,TGTGCCAGCAGCTTAGATGGTGCTAGGGCGAAGCAGTTCTTC
TRBV6-4,TRBD1,-,TRBJ1-6,CASRPFDRVGSPLHF,TGTGCCAGCAGACCCTTTGACAGGGTAGGATCACCCCTCCACTTT
TRBV20-1,-,few,TRBJ1-5,CSARASQPQHF,TGCAGTGCTAGGGCTAGTCAGCCCCAGCATTTT
TRBV7-2,-,-,TRBJ1-6,CASSQVRGKNSPLHF,TGTGCCAGCAGCCAGGTCAGGGGCAAGAATTCACCCCTCCACTTT